The clone carrying this T cell receptor (beta chain) was detected many times. Its antigen is still unknown. Unique molecular identifiers (one per individual cDNA molecule) were attached. Each CDR3 protein gets one entry after TCRdb re-called the 5' RACE reads with MiXCR. Among around 92,000 distinct CDR3 sequences listed, approximately 11% were seen once. This specimen belongs to a study of early T cells in non-severe SARS-CoV-2 infection. Study observations and caveats: Anti-spike CD8 responses were favored by VDJdb matching, which missed private and CD4 specificities.

V dropped 1 base and J dropped 5 bases, with 6 bases sitting between them. The CDR3 has 13 residues. Germline CDR1 and CDR2: SGHDN and FVKESK. The rearrangement joins TRBV14 to TRBJ1-5; D unclear. This sequence was found in an adult who was a healthcare worker with PCR-confirmed SARS-CoV-2 infection or an uninfected control (not recorded which). Sequenced material: whole blood. This CDR3 reads CASSQGPDQPQHF. For the CDR3, the DNA is TGTGCCAGCAGCCAAGGCCCCGATCAGCCCCAGCATTTT.